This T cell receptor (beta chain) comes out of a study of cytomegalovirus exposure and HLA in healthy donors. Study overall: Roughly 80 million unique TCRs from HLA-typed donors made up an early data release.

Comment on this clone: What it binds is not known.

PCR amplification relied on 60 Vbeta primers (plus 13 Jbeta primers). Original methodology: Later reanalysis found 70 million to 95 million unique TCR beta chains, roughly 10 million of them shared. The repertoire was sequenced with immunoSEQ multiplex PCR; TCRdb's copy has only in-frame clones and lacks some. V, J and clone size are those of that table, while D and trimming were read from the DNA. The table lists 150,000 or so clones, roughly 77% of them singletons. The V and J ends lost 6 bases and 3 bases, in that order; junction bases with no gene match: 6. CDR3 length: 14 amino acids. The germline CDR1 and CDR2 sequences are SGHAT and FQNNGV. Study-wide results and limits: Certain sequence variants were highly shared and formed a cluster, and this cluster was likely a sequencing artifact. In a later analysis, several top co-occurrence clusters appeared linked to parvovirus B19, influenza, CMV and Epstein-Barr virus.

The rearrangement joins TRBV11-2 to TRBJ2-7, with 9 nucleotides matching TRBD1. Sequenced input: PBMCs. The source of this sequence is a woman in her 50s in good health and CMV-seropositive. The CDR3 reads CASRSDRGVYEQYF. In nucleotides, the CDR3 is TGTGCCAGCAGATCGGACAGGGGAGTCTACGAGCAGTACTTC.